This TCR beta chain was documented in a study of blood T cell repertoires in COVID-19. Study-wide background: Italy, Spain and the United States were the sources of the convalescent and acute COVID-19 samples.

Per the original data handling: Quantification of nucleated cells was approximated via reference gene primer amplification. Measured with immunoSEQ multiplex PCR; TCRdb has only the in-frame clones, and not every one. The V and J calls and clone size were taken over from that table, and D and trimming were inferred from the DNA. The data contain approximately 120,000 clones, about four fifths of them seen just once; the ten biggest clones take up around 18%. Trimming left V 10 bases short and J 1 base short, with 20 bases between. The CDR3 length is 17 residues. Per the germline V gene, CDR1 is SEHNR and CDR2 is FQNEAQ (reference sequence).

Sequenced material: peripheral blood. The chain couples TRBV7-9 to TRBJ2-6, with D possibly being TRBD1 (7 bases). This receptor was obtained from an elderly man with acute or convalescent COVID-19. CDR3 loop: CATRRDSPDSGANVLTF. The CDR3 nucleotides are TGTGCCACCAGGAGGGACAGCCCAGATTCTGGGGCCAACGTCCTGACTTTC.